This T cell receptor (beta chain) stems from a study of blood T cell repertoires in COVID-19. Study details: Both acute and convalescent COVID-19 samples were obtained from the United States, Italy and Spain. Sample material is recorded as cDNA or gDNA derived from T cells, B-cell-depleted T cells, or PBMCs.

V was trimmed by 8 bases and J by 5 bases, leaving 17 bases between them. This CDR3 has 14 residues. The germline V gene has CDR1 SGHRS and CDR2 YFSETQ. Original handling: Cell counts per sample came from amplifying reference gene primers. Clones were read by immunoSEQ multiplex PCR, and TCRdb kept only the in-frame ones, dropping some. The V and J calls and clone size are taken from that table; D and trimming were inferred from the DNA. This table has around 200,000 clones, about 80% appearing once. The sequence was obtained from a man in his fifties with active or convalescent COVID-19. The chain carries TRBV5-1 and TRBJ2-1; D might be TRBD1 (6 bases). The sample was peripheral blood. CDR3 amino acids: CASRLQGLDNEQFF. As DNA, the CDR3 is TGCGCCAGTCGGTTACAGGGTCTCGACAATGAGCAGTTCTTC.